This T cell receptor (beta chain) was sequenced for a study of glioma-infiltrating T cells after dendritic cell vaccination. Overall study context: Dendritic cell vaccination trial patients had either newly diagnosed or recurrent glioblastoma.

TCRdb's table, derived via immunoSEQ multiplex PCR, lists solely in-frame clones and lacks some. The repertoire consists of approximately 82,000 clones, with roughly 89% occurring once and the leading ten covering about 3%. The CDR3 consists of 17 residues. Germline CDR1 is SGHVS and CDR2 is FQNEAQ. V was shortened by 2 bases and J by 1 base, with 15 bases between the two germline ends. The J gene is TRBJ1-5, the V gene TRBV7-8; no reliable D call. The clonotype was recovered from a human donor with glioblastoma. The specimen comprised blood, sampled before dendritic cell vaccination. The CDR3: CASSLFFTGSSNQPQHF. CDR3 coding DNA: TGTGCCAGCAGCTTATTCTTCACGGGGAGCAGCAATCAGCCCCAGCATTTT.